This T cell receptor beta chain stems from a study of blood T cell repertoires in COVID-19. Some clones are missing from TCRdb's copy, which holds only in-frame ones; the method was immunoSEQ multiplex PCR. This table has approximately 280,000 clones, more than 75% appearing once. This clone was seen more than once but under ten times. The V gene end was trimmed by 5 bases and the J gene end by 5 bases; junction bases not matched to a gene: 0. Looked up from germline, CDR1 is LNHDA and CDR2 is SQIVND (reference sequence). The CDR3 is 13 amino acids. Sequences were obtained from peripheral blood. This chain links TRBV19 with TRBJ1-5, with TRBD1 matching 10 bases. The TCR comes from a woman in her twenties or thirties who had recovered from COVID-19. The CDR3 loop reads CASSGQGDQPQHF. The DNA for the CDR3 is TGTGCCAGTAGTGGACAGGGGGATCAGCCCCAGCATTTT.